The rows below give T cell receptor beta chains drawn from one sample of a study of blood T cells in healthy people across ages. TCRdb re-derived calls from the 5' RACE reads in MiXCR, one entry per CDR3 protein. Among around 700,000 distinct CDR3 sequences listed, 25% were seen once. These data also formed part of another study, on T cells of mothers and their children.

Sequencing was done on a sample of blood. The receptors come from a boy aged 5-17 years in good health. Both conserved end residues are part of each CDR3. A D gene is named only where the DNA matches it firmly. Some rows have no size entry. The others give once, few or many, or a class for an expanded clone.

D: NA
V: TRBV4-2
J: TRBJ1-3
size: NA
DNA: TGTGCCAGCAGCCTACGAAGTACGGGAGGGCCTGGAAACACCATATATTTT
CDR3: CASSLRSTGGPGNTIYF

D: NA
V: TRBV6-6
J: TRBJ1-1
size: NA
DNA: TGTGCCAGCAATCCGGGACAATCGAACACTGAAGCTTTCTTT
CDR3: CASNPGQSNTEAFF

D: NA
V: TRBV29-1
J: TRBJ2-7
size: NA
DNA: TGCAGCGTTGAACTCGCAGGGAGCTCTAAATACGAGCAGTACTTC
CDR3: CSVELAGSSKYEQYF

D: NA
V: TRBV27
J: TRBJ2-5
size: few
DNA: TGTGCCAGCAGTCTCGACCCCCAGGCGGGGACCCAGGAGACCCAGTACTTC
CDR3: CASSLDPQAGTQETQYF

D: TRBD1
V: TRBV29-1
J: TRBJ1-2
size: NA
DNA: TGCAGCGGCGACAGGGGCGTCTATGGCTACGCCTTC
CDR3: CSGDRGVYGYAF

D: TRBD2
V: TRBV6-5
J: TRBJ2-3
size: NA
DNA: TGTGCCAGCAGAACTAGCGTAAGCACAGATACGCAGTATTTT
CDR3: CASRTSVSTDTQYF

D: NA
V: TRBV4-3
J: TRBJ2-7
size: few
DNA: TGCGCCAGCAGCCAAGATCGGGTGGGGTACTACGAGCAGTACTTC
CDR3: CASSQDRVGYYEQYF

D: NA
V: TRBV7-9
J: TRBJ1-1
size: few
DNA: TGTGCCAGCAGCTTAATATTGCAGGGAAGAACTGAAGCTTTCTTT
CDR3: CASSLILQGRTEAFF

D: NA
V: TRBV6-2/TRBV6-3
J: TRBJ2-1
size: few
DNA: TGTGCCAGCAGTTACTTTGACAGCTACAATGAGCAGTTCTTC
CDR3: CASSYFDSYNEQFF

D: TRBD1
V: TRBV12-3/TRBV12-4
J: TRBJ2-2
size: NA
DNA: TGTGCCAGCCACCAGAGACAGGGTCTCTCCGGGGAGCTGTTTTTT
CDR3: CASHQRQGLSGELFF

D: TRBD2
V: TRBV18
J: TRBJ2-7
size: NA
DNA: TGTGCCAGCTCACCGGGACTAGCATGGGAGCAGTACTTC
CDR3: CASSPGLAWEQYF

D: NA
V: TRBV5-1
J: TRBJ1-6
size: few
DNA: TGCGCCAGCAGCTTATCCGGGGGGGAAGAGTCACCCCTCCACTTT
CDR3: CASSLSGGEESPLHF

D: TRBD1
V: TRBV5-1
J: TRBJ1-1
size: NA
DNA: TGCGCCAGCAGCCCTTTACCGACAGGGGGTTTGGCTGAAGCTTTCTTT
CDR3: CASSPLPTGGLAEAFF

D: NA
V: TRBV7-2
J: TRBJ1-1
size: NA
DNA: TGTGCCAGCAGCCCGACCCCCTCTGAAGCTTTCTTT
CDR3: CASSPTPSEAFF

D: NA
V: TRBV3-1
J: TRBJ2-7
size: NA
DNA: TGTGCCAGCAGCCCCCGTGGTAGCTTAGAGATCTACGAGCAGTACTTC
CDR3: CASSPRGSLEIYEQYF

D: TRBD2
V: TRBV27
J: TRBJ2-4
size: NA
DNA: TGTCGACCGGGGGGAAACACTCAGTACTTC
CDR3: CRPGGNTQYF

D: NA
V: TRBV5-6
J: TRBJ2-7
size: NA
DNA: TGTGCCAGCAGCTTGGGGAGTTTTTTGGCCTACGAGCAGTACTTC
CDR3: CASSLGSFLAYEQYF

D: NA
V: TRBV29-1
J: TRBJ2-3
size: few
DNA: TGCAGCGCCAGCGGACCGATCCACACAGATACGCAGTATTTT
CDR3: CSASGPIHTDTQYF

D: TRBD1
V: TRBV29-1
J: TRBJ1-4
size: NA
DNA: TGCAGCGGTGTGGACAGGGCAGGGGAAAAACTGTTTTTT
CDR3: CSGVDRAGEKLFF

D: TRBD2
V: TRBV29-1
J: TRBJ2-1
size: NA
DNA: TGCAGCGTTGAAGTAGTCAGCGGGAGGTCCTACAATGAGCAGTTCTTC
CDR3: CSVEVVSGRSYNEQFF

D: TRBD1
V: TRBV24-1
J: TRBJ2-5
size: NA
DNA: TGTGCCACCAGTGAAGCCTACAGGGGGCGACTCGGAGGACAAGAGACCCAGTACTTC
CDR3: CATSEAYRGRLGGQETQYF

D: NA
V: TRBV27
J: TRBJ1-4
size: NA
DNA: TGTGCCAGCAGTTTCGCCCCTATACCAGAAAAACTGTTTTTT
CDR3: CASSFAPIPEKLFF

D: TRBD1
V: TRBV5-1
J: TRBJ2-7
size: few
DNA: TGCGCCAGCAGCTTGATGACAGGGGGTTGGTACGAGCAGTACTTC
CDR3: CASSLMTGGWYEQYF

D: NA
V: TRBV10-3
J: TRBJ1-2
size: NA
DNA: TGTGCCATCAGCCCCAGGGAAGGCTCTGGTGGCTACACCTTC
CDR3: CAISPREGSGGYTF

D: NA
V: TRBV3-1
J: TRBJ1-5
size: few
DNA: TGTGCCAGCAGCCAAGAGCTGGCCCGGCCCCAGCATTTT
CDR3: CASSQELARPQHF

D: NA
V: TRBV29-1
J: TRBJ2-7
size: NA
DNA: TGCAGCGTTGTTGGGAGGCTAATGACCGAGCAGTACTTC
CDR3: CSVVGRLMTEQYF

D: TRBD2
V: TRBV7-2
J: TRBJ2-3
size: few
DNA: TGTGCCAGCAGACGGGGGGTTGCAACAGATACGCAGTATTTT
CDR3: CASRRGVATDTQYF

D: NA
V: TRBV7-9
J: TRBJ1-6
size: NA
DNA: TGTGCCAGCAGCTCAAGCTATGGGCTTTCCCTCCACTTT
CDR3: CASSSSYGLSLHF

D: NA
V: TRBV7-9
J: TRBJ2-1
size: few
DNA: TGTGCCAGCAGTAAAAAGGGCCCCGACTACAATGAGCAGTTCTTC
CDR3: CASSKKGPDYNEQFF

D: NA
V: TRBV29-1
J: TRBJ1-6
size: few
DNA: TGCAGCGTCCAAAATATGGGCTTAAATTCACCCCTCCACTTT
CDR3: CSVQNMGLNSPLHF

D: TRBD1
V: TRBV20-1
J: TRBJ2-7
size: NA
DNA: TGCAGTGCGTCCTCTCCGGGACAGGGTAGCTACGAGCAGTACTTC
CDR3: CSASSPGQGSYEQYF

D: TRBD1
V: TRBV12-3/TRBV12-4
J: TRBJ1-5
size: NA
DNA: TGTGCCAGCACCCTGACAGGGACCCATCAGCCCCAGCATTTT
CDR3: CASTLTGTHQPQHF

D: TRBD2
V: TRBV2
J: TRBJ2-1
size: few
DNA: TGTGCCAGCAAAATCGGGACTAGCGGAGATTACAATGAGCAGTTCTTC
CDR3: CASKIGTSGDYNEQFF

D: TRBD1
V: TRBV5-1
J: TRBJ1-4
size: NA
DNA: TGCGCCAGCAGCATGGACAGGGCCGCCTATGAAAAACTGTTTTTT
CDR3: CASSMDRAAYEKLFF

D: TRBD2
V: TRBV2
J: TRBJ2-7
size: NA
DNA: TGTGCCAGCCTCGAGGAGGCGGGAGGCCCCTACGAGCAGTACTTC
CDR3: CASLEEAGGPYEQYF

D: TRBD1
V: TRBV3-1
J: TRBJ2-5
size: few
DNA: TGTGCCAGCAGTCTGGACAGGGGGACCCAGTACTTC
CDR3: CASSLDRGTQYF

D: TRBD2
V: TRBV3-1
J: TRBJ2-1
size: few
DNA: TGTGCCAGCAGCCAGCTTTTCGGGGGGGAGCAGTTCTTC
CDR3: CASSQLFGGEQFF

D: TRBD2
V: TRBV6-1
J: TRBJ2-1
size: NA
DNA: TGTGCCAGCAGGGAACTTGGTAGCGGGGGGGCAAGGCAGTTCTTC
CDR3: CASRELGSGGARQFF

D: NA
V: TRBV20-1
J: TRBJ2-5
size: NA
DNA: TGCAGTGCTCCTATGGGGGGACTCATCGGGGAGACCCAGTACTTC
CDR3: CSAPMGGLIGETQYF

D: TRBD1
V: TRBV20-1
J: TRBJ1-2
size: few
DNA: TGCAGTGCTAGAGATCATAGAGGGACAGGGAATGGCTACACCTTC
CDR3: CSARDHRGTGNGYTF

D: NA
V: TRBV5-1
J: TRBJ2-1
size: few
DNA: TGCGCCAGCAGCATCCGGAATCCGTACAATGAGCAGTTCTTC
CDR3: CASSIRNPYNEQFF

D: NA
V: TRBV27
J: TRBJ2-7
size: few
DNA: TGTGCCAGCAGCCATCCCTCTGGGGGGCGAAGTGAGCAGTACTTC
CDR3: CASSHPSGGRSEQYF

D: NA
V: TRBV7-2
J: TRBJ1-1
size: NA
DNA: TGTGCCAGCAGCTTACCAACAGGTGAAGCTTTCTTT
CDR3: CASSLPTGEAFF

D: NA
V: TRBV5-1
J: TRBJ2-2
size: NA
DNA: TGCGCCAGCATGAGGGATAGCGGGGAGCTGTTTTTT
CDR3: CASMRDSGELFF

D: TRBD1
V: TRBV20-1
J: TRBJ1-3
size: few
DNA: TGCAGTCTACAAACAGGGGCTGGAAACACCATATATTTT
CDR3: CSLQTGAGNTIYF

D: NA
V: TRBV12-3/TRBV12-4
J: TRBJ1-1
size: NA
DNA: TGTGCCAGCAGTCCGGGGACGAGTTTCGAAGCTTTCTTT
CDR3: CASSPGTSFEAFF

D: TRBD2
V: TRBV5-1
J: TRBJ2-7
size: few
DNA: TGCGCCAGCAGCTTGAGAGGGACTAGCGGTCTTCGCGAGCAGTACTTC
CDR3: CASSLRGTSGLREQYF